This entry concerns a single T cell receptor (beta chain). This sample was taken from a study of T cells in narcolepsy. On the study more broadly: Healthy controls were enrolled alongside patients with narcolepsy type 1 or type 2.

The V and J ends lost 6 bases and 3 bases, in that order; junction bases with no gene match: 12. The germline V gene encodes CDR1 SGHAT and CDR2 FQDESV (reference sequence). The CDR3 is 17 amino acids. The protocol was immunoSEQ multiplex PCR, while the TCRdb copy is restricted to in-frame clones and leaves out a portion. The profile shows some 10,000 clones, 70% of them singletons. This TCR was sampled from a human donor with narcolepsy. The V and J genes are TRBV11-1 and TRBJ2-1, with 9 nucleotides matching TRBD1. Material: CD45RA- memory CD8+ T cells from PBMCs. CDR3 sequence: CASSPFAGTGIYNEQFF. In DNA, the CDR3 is TGTGCCAGCAGTCCGTTTGCCGGGACAGGGATCTACAATGAGCAGTTCTTC.